A selection of T cell receptor beta chains follows, all from one sample in a study of T cell responses to AZD1222 COVID-19 vaccine. Only in-frame clones appear in the TCRdb table, and some are missing; sequencing was by immunoSEQ multiplex PCR. The table has some 120,000 clones, around 87% seen once; the top ten hold roughly a tenth. The sequenced sample was peripheral blood, obtained on day 0 of AZD1222 vaccination. These receptor sequences come from an adult in good health. Each CDR3 is given with its conserved first and last residue.

V | CDR3
TRBV3-1/TRBV3-2 | CASSQGAGKGGLGETQYF
TRBV10-3 | CAISGGRAWDTEAFF
TRBV2 | CASKKLAEGEQYF
TRBV21-1 | CASSIPRGTGGPFTSYEQYF
TRBV19 | CASRETATYEQYF
TRBV6-5 | CASRPGNNQPQHF
TRBV3-1/TRBV3-2 | CASSSRGVREKLFF
TRBV5-1 | CASSFSQGRAGEQFF
TRBV3-1/TRBV3-2 | CASGLGQSNQPQHF
TRBV7-9 | CASSSIKTGGEAYGYTF
TRBV6-2/TRBV6-3 | CASSYSGVGGYNEQFF
TRBV9 | CASSVVPGGNTIYF
TRBV14 | CASSQTYRGADGYTF
TRBV5-1 | CASSSQGGNTEAFF
TRBV5-1 | CASRLGPNTEAFF
TRBV30 | CAWSKGAGTEAFF
TRBV11-3 | CASSLGLIGSAGELFF
TRBV19 | CASSIGQGGNQPQHF
TRBV5-5 | CASRTDRGLYNEQFF
TRBV19 | CASSATGGRGEKLFF
TRBV12-3/TRBV12-4 | CASSFFSDTQYF